The 9 T cell receptor beta chains in this list originate from one sample, sequenced in a study of CD4 T cells in relation to SARS-CoV-2 and coronaviruses (dated by TCRdb to about 2021). The library was produced with the immunoSEQ multiplex PCR assay. TCRdb provides this immuneACCESS table in a form limited to in-frame rearrangements. Some clones are lacking; in checked studies, under half of them reflect an unresolved V gene, and why the rest are absent is not known. Across this sample there are roughly 18,000 clones, with around 70% seen only once. The ten most abundant clones make up 30% of the sample. Antigens of these TCRs are unknown. CD4+ T cells from unexposed donors were collected before the COVID-19 pandemic (2011-2018). After about 10 days of culture, CD4+ T cells were isolated with the EasySep CD4+ T cell isolation kit. Specimen: CD4+ T cells from PBMCs, cultured in vitro. These receptor sequences come from a human donor in good health.

This rearrangement joins TRBV18 to TRBJ1-2; 9 bases line up with TRBD1. There are 18 residues in the CDR3. Trimming removed 3 bases from V and 0 bases from J; junction bases left unmatched: 11. Germline-derived CDR1 and CDR2 are KGHSH and LQKENI. Here the CDR3 DNA reads TGTGCCAGCTCACCGACCTCCGGGACAGGGAAAGCTAACTATGGCTACACCTTC. This translates into CASSPTSGTGKANYGYTF.

This sequence joins TRBV27 and TRBJ1-4, with D hard to call. The V and J ends lost 5 bases and 8 bases respectively, with 9 bases between them. Germline CDR1 MNHEY, CDR2 SMNVEV (reference sequence). The CDR3 covers 12 residues. The CDR3 nucleotides read TGTGCCAGCAGTAACATCAAAGAAAAACTGTTTTTT. It codes for CASSNIKEKLFF.

The chain joins TRBV19 to TRBJ2-1, with 9 bases that match TRBD1. The CDR3 totals 16 residues. V dropped 1 base and J dropped 7; count of bases not matched to a gene: 8. Germline CDR1 is LNHDA and CDR2 is SQIVND (reference sequence). CDR3 in DNA: TGTGCCAGTAGTATAGGGAGGGACAGGGCAGTAAATGAGCAGTTCTTC. Amino acids: CASSIGRDRAVNEQFF.

This clone appeared a single time. This chain's CDR3 is CATSSGGGRTEAFF. The CDR3 nucleotides are TGTGCCACCAGCAGTGGGGGGGGTAGGACTGAAGCTTTCTTT. The rearrangement links TRBV15 to TRBJ1-1; D might be TRBD1 (5 bases). CDR1 LNHNV and CDR2 YYDKDF come from the germline V gene (reference sequence). V was cut by 3 bases and J by 5 bases, with 13 bases left in between. The CDR3 is made up of 14 amino acids.

This clone was counted only a few times. The J gene is TRBJ2-3, the V gene TRBV11-3, with 7 positions matching TRBD1. This CDR3 has 15 residues. V trimming: 5 bases; J trimming: 1 base; junction bases outside the gene matches: 6. Per the germline V gene, CDR1 is SGHNT and CDR2 is YENEEA. The CDR3 sequence is CASSPTGVRTDTQYF. The CDR3 bases are TGTGCCAGCAGCCCAACAGGGGTCCGCACAGATACGCAGTATTTT.

This chain connects TRBV5-1 to TRBJ1-3; D gene ambiguous. Germline-derived CDR1 and CDR2 are SGHRS and YFSETQ. V dropped 0 bases and J dropped 4 bases, with 5 bases sitting between them. CDR3 length equals 13 residues. For the CDR3, the DNA is TGCGCCAGCAGCTTGGGGCAAGGAAACACCATATATTTT. Its protein is CASSLGQGNTIYF.

The chain joins TRBV19 to TRBJ1-5, with D unclear. CDR1 is LNHDA and CDR2 is SQIVND in the germline V gene (reference sequence). The CDR3 runs to 17 residues. Trimming stripped 5 bases from V and 0 bases from J, with 17 bases between. CDR3 nucleotides: TGTGCCAGTAGTTCCAGGACGGCTTCCGATAGCAATCAGCCCCAGCATTTT. Translated, it gives CASSSRTASDSNQPQHF.

This clone was seen a handful of times. V is TRBV4-1 and J is TRBJ2-4; 14 nucleotides line up with TRBD2. In germline, CDR1 is MGHRA, CDR2 YSYEKL. This CDR3 is built from 17 residues. V gave up 4 bases and J gave up 8 bases; unmatched junction bases: 10. CDR3 coding DNA: TGCGCCAGCAGCCTTCGACTAGCGGGAGGGCCAGGGGACATTCAGTACTTC. Translation gives CASSLRLAGGPGDIQYF.

The chain carries TRBV23-1 and TRBJ2-3; 9 bases match TRBD2. TRBV23-1 is an ORF, with its function uncertain. Trimming removed 0 bases from V and 6 bases from J; junction bases left unmatched: 10. The CDR3 has 17 residues. The DNA for the CDR3 is TGCGCCAGCAGTCAATCGTGCCCCAGCGGGAGGAAGGATACGCAGTATTTT. Translating gives CASSQSCPSGRKDTQYF.